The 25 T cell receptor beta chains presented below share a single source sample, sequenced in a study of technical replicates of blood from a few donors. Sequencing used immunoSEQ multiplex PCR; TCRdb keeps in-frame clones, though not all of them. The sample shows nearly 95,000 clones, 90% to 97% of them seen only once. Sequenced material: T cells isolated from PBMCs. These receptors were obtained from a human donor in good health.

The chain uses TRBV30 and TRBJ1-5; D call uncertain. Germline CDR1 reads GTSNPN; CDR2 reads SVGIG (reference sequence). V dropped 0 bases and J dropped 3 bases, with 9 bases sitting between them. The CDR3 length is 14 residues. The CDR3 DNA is TGTGCCTGGAGTGTACAACCCAACAATCAGCCCCAGCATTTT. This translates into CAWSVQPNNQPQHF.

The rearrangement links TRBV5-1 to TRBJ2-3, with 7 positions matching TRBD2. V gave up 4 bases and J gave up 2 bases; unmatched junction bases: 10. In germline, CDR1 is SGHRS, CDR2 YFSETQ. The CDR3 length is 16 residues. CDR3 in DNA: TGCGCCAGCAGCAAAGAGGGACTATCCTTCACAGATACGCAGTATTTT. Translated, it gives CASSKEGLSFTDTQYF. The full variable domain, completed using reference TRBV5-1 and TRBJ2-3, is KAGVTQTPRYLIKTRGQQVTLSCSPISGHRSVSWYQQTPGQGLQFLFEYFSETQRNKGNFPGRFSGRQFSNSRSEMNVSTLELGDSALYLCASSKEGLSFTDTQYFGPGTRLTVL.

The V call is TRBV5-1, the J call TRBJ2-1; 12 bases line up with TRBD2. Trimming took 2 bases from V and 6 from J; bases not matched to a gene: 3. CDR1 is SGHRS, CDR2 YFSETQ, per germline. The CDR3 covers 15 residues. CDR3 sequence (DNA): TGCGCCAGCAGCTTTACACTAGCGGGAGGCAATGAGCAGTTCTTC. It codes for CASSFTLAGGNEQFF.

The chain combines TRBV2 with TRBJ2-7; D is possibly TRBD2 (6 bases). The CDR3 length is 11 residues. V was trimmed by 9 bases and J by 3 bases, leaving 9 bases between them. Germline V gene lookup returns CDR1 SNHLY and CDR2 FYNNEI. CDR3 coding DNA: TGTGCCAGTCTGACTAGCTACGAGCAGTACTTC. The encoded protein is CASLTSYEQYF.

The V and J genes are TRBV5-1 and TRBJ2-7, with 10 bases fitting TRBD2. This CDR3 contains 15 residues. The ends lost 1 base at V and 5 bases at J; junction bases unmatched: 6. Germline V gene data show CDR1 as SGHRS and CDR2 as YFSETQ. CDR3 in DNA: TGCGCCAGCAGCTTGAGCCTAGCGGGAGTAGACGAGCAGTACTTC. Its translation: CASSLSLAGVDEQYF. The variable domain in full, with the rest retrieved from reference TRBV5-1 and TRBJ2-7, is KAGVTQTPRYLIKTRGQQVTLSCSPISGHRSVSWYQQTPGQGLQFLFEYFSETQRNKGNFPGRFSGRQFSNSRSEMNVSTLELGDSALYLCASSLSLAGVDEQYFGPGTRLTVT.

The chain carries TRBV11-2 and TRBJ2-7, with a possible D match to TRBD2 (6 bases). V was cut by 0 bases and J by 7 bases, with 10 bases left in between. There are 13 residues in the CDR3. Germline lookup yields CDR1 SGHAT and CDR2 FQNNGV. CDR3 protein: CASSLERGGEQYF. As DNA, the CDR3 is TGTGCCAGCAGCTTAGAACGGGGAGGAGAGCAGTACTTC.

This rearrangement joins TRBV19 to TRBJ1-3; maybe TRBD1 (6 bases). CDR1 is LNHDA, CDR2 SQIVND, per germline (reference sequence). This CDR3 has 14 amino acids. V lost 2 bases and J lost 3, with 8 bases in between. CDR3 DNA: TGTGCCAGTAGTATAACAGGGTATGGAAACACCATATATTTT. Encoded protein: CASSITGYGNTIYF.

The CDR3 here is CASSQLRQGNEQFF. CDR3 bases: TGTGCCAGCAGCCAATTGAGACAGGGGAATGAGCAGTTCTTC. The chain carries TRBV16 and TRBJ2-1, with 8 bases matching TRBD1. CDR1 and CDR2 (germline): KGHSY, FQNENV. The CDR3 extends over 14 amino acids. V was pared by 1 base and J by 7 bases, with 3 bases of the junction left unmatched.

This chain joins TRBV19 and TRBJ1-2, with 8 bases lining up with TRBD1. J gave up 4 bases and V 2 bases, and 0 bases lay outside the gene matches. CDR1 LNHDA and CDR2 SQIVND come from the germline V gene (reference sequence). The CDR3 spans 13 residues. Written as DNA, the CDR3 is TGTGCCAGTAGTATACAGGGGGCCTATGGCTACACCTTC. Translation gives CASSIQGAYGYTF.

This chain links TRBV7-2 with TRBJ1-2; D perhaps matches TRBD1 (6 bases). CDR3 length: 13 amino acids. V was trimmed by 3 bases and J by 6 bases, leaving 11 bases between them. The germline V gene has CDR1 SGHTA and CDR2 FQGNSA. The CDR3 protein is CASSLAWGHGYTF. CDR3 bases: TGTGCCAGCAGCTTGGCCTGGGGGCATGGCTACACCTTC.

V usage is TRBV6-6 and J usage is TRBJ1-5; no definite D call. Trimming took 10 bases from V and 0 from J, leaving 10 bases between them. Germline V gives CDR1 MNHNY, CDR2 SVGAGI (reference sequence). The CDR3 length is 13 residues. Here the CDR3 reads CATRPNSNQPQHF. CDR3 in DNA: TGTGCCACACGTCCTAATAGCAATCAGCCCCAGCATTTT.

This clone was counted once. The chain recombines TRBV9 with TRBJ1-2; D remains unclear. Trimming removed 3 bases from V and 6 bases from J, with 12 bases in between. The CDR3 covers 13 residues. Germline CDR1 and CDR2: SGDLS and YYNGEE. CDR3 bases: TGTGCCAGCAGCGCAGACGAGGGAAATGGCTACACCTTC. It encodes CASSADEGNGYTF.

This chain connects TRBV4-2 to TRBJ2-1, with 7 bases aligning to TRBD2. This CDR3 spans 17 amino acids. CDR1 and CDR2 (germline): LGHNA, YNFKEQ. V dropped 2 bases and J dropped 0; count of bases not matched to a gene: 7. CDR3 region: CASSQRKAGNSYNEQFF. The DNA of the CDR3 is TGTGCCAGCAGCCAAAGAAAAGCGGGAAACTCCTACAATGAGCAGTTCTTC.

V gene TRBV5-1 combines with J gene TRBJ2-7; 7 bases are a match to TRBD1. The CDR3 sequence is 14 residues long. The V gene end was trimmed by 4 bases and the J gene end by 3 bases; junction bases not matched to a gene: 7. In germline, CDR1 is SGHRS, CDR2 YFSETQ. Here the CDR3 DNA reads TGCGCCAGCAGCATAGAGGGGGCCGGCTACGAGCAGTACTTC. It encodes CASSIEGAGYEQYF.

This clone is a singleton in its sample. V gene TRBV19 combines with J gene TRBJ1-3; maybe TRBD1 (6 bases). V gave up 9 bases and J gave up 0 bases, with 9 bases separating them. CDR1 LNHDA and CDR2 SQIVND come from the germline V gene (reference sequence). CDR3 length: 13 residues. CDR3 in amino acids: CASRTVSGNTIYF. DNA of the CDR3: TGTGCCAGCAGGACAGTCTCTGGAAACACCATATATTTT.

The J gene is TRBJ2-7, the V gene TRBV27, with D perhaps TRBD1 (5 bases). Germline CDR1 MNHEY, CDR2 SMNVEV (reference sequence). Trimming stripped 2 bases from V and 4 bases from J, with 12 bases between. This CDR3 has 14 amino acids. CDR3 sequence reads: CASSLQGSRYEQYF. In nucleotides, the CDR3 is TGTGCCAGCAGTTTACAGGGTAGTCGTTACGAGCAGTACTTC.

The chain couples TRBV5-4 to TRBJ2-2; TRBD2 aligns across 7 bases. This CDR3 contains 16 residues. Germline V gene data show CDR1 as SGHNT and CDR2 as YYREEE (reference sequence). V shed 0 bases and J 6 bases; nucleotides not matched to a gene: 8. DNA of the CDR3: TGTGCCAGCAGCTTGGACAGGACTAGTATCTCCGGGGAGCTGTTTTTT. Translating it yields CASSLDRTSISGELFF.

CDR3 sequence reads: CASRDAGTAGGAFF. The DNA for the CDR3 is TGTGCCAGCAGGGATGCCGGGACAGCTGGGGGAGCTTTCTTT. This chain links TRBV25-1 with TRBJ1-1, with TRBD1 matching 7 bases. Germline CDR1 MGHDK, CDR2 SYGVNS. The CDR3 runs to 14 residues. With 6 bases clipped from V and 10 bases from J, the junction kept 14 bases outside the gene matches.

DNA for the CDR3: TGTGCCAGCGTACAGGGGGCTGAAGCTTTCTTT. Translated: CASVQGAEAFF. The gene calls are TRBV19 and TRBJ1-1; TRBD1 agrees at 8 bases. Germline CDR1 reads LNHDA; CDR2 reads SQIVND (reference sequence). The J segment lost 6 bases and the V segment lost 9 bases, leaving 3 bases of the junction unmatched. CDR3 length equals 11 residues.

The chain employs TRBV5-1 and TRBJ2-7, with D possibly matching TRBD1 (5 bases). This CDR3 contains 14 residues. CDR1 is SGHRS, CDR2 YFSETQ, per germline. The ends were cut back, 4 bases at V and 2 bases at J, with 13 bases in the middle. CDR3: CASSPRQGTYEQYF. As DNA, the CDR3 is TGCGCCAGCAGCCCACGGCAGGGTACCTACGAGCAGTACTTC.

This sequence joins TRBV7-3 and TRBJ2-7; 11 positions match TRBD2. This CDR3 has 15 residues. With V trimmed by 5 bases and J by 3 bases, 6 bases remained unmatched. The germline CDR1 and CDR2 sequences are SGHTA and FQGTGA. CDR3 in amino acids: CASSILAGGFYEQYF. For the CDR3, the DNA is TGTGCCAGCAGCATCCTAGCGGGAGGATTCTACGAGCAGTACTTC.

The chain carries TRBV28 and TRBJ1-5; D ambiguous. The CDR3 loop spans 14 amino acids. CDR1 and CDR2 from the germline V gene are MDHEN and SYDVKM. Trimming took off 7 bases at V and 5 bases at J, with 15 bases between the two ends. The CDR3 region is CASIMMGTYQPQHF. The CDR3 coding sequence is TGTGCCAGCATAATGATGGGCACCTATCAGCCCCAGCATTTT.

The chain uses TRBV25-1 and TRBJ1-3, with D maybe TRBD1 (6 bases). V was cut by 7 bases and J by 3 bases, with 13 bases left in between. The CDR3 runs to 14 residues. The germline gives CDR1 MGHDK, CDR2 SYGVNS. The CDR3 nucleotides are TGTGCCAGCAAGAGGTCAGGGGTTGGAAACACCATATATTTT. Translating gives CASKRSGVGNTIYF.

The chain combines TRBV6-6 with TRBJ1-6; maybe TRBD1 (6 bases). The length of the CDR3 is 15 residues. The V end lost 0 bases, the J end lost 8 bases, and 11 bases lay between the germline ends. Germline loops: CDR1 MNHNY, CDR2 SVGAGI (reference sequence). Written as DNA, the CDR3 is TGTGCCAGCAGTTACTCAGGGGACAAGGATTCACCCCTCCACTTT. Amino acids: CASSYSGDKDSPLHF.

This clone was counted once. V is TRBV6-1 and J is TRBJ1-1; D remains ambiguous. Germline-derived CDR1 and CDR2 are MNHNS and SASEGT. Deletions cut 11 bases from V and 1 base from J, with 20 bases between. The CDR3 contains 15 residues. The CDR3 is CASLGKRRENTEAFF. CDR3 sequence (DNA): TGTGCCTCACTGGGAAAAAGACGGGAGAACACTGAAGCTTTCTTT.